This T cell receptor (beta chain) was profiled in a study of T cell responses to AZD1222 COVID-19 vaccine. Study-wide results and limits: Nearly half of spike-specific TCRs reportedly target unmutated variant regions.

The repertoire was sequenced with immunoSEQ multiplex PCR; TCRdb's copy has only in-frame clones and lacks some. The sample consists of 150,000 to 180,000 clones, less than 90% of them appearing once. As regards this clone: Its antigen remains unknown.

Germline values: CDR1 SEHNR, CDR2 FQNEAQ (reference sequence). Trimming shortened V by 3 bases and J by 3 bases, and 8 bases separated the two germline ends. The CDR3 runs 14 residues. The chain recombines TRBV7-9 with TRBJ1-4; D gene unclear. Source: peripheral blood, taken on day 0 of MenACWY control vaccination. This TCR came from an adult in good health. CDR3 sequence (DNA): TGTGCCAGCAGCTTGGAGGTAGCTAATGAAAAACTGTTTTTT. Its translation is CASSLEVANEKLFF.